This T cell receptor beta chain was found in a study of cytomegalovirus exposure and HLA in healthy donors (dated by TCRdb to the late 2010s). With respect to the entire study: A later analysis indicated that the 95 to 150 validation repertoires were generated on the platform also employed for the 666 repertoires of the first cohort. The aim of the study was to test whether cataloging public T cell receptors could identify signatures of past pathogen exposure. Besides the first cohort of 500 to 700 subjects, a separate validation cohort made up of 95 to 150 different subjects was used. High-throughput TCR immunosequencing, statistical association of individual TCRs with disease status, and machine learning were combined to predict cytomegalovirus infection status.

Library method: the immunoSEQ multiplex PCR assay. Per the original workflow: A statistical classification framework was built for diagnosing cytomegalovirus status from the catalog of TCR beta chain sequences. This is the immuneACCESS table as TCRdb keeps it, with only in-frame sequences that have V and J called. A part of the clones is gone; compared with another copy, unresolved V genes explain less than half, and the rest is unexplained. D and trimming come from the DNA, and the V and J calls and clone size come from that table. The sample yields roughly 200,000 clones; more than 75% were counted once. The biggest ten clones account for approximately 7.7% of the sample. The CDR3, from cysteine to phenylalanine, totals 14 residues. Left in the record is the CDR3 DNA by itself, 42 bases read in frame from the first base. Trimming removed 1 base from V and 8 bases from J, leaving 13 bases between the germline ends. The germline V gene sets CDR1 to SGHDT and CDR2 to YYEEEE.

Points on this clone: The clone's antigen remains unknown. Base quality data are lacking; no much larger clone is found one base away.

Summary of the overall study and its limitations: In vitro tests confirmed that a few of the cytomegalovirus-associated TCR beta chains recognize cytomegalovirus antigens. A later analysis had no HLA typing for the validation cohort, so co-occurrence there was scored across all 110 or so repertoires. The study gave a list of roughly 150 TCR beta chains associated with cytomegalovirus. The classifier was reported to diagnose cytomegalovirus status with high specificity and sensitivity in both the original and validation cohorts. According to the authors, the approach could potentially be generalized to other disease states and immunological phenotypes. Most TCR sequences were seen in very few donors, while some public TCRs were found in many individuals. A later analysis found that TCRs clustered in the first cohort also tended to co-occur in the roughly 110 validation repertoires, with just under 95% of cluster scores above 0.

The donors were included in the validation cohort of some 120 subjects, a group kept apart from the approximately 700-subject first cohort. The TCR sequence derives from a man younger than 40 in good health and CMV-seropositive. The chain is encoded by TRBV5-6 joined to TRBJ1-3; the D gene cannot be resolved reliably. The source material was PBMCs. Here is the DNA: TGTGCCAGCAGCTTGCTCGACCCAAGGGACACCATATATTTT. It codes for CASSLLDPRDTIYF.